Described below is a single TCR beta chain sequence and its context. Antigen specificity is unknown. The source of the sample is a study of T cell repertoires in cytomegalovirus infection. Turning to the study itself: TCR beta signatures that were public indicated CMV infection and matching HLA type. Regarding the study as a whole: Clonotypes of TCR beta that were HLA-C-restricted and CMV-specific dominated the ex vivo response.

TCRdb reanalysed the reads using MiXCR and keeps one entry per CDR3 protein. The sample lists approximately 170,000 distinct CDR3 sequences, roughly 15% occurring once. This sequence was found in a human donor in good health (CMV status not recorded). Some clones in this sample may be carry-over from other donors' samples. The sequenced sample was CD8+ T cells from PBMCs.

This CDR3 reads CASSLAQSGWGYTF. The DNA of the CDR3 is TGTGCCAGCAGCTTAGCACAATCAGGGTGGGGCTACACCTTC. The chain uses TRBV7-9 and TRBJ1-2; perhaps TRBD1 as D (5 bases). V lost 0 bases and J 8 bases, leaving 13 bases between the germline ends. CDR3 length: 14 residues. The germline V gene has CDR1 SEHNR and CDR2 FQNEAQ (reference sequence). The full variable domain, completed using reference TRBV7-9 and TRBJ1-2, is DTGVSQNPRHKITKRGQNVTFRCDPISEHNRLYWYRQTLGQGPEFLTYFQNEAQLEKSRLLSDRFSAERPKGSFSTLEIQRTEQGDSAMYLCASSLAQSGWGYTFGSGTRLTVV.